The T cell receptor beta chain under discussion was sequenced for a study of T cell repertoires in cytomegalovirus infection. Via MiXCR, TCRdb re-called the reads, giving one row per CDR3 protein. Here the sample spans around 630,000 distinct CDR3 sequences, approximately 24% being singletons. V shed 0 bases, J shed 5 bases, and the junction held 6 bases outside the gene matches. The CDR3 runs to 15 residues. Germline loops: CDR1 WNHNN, CDR2 SYGVQD (reference sequence). The V call is TRBV10-1, the J call TRBJ2-7; 8 bases fit TRBD1. The sequence was collected from a human donor in good health (CMV status not recorded). Some clones in this sample may be carry-over from other donors' samples. Sequencing was done on a sample of CD8+ T cells from PBMCs. The CDR3 bases are TGCGCCAGCAGTGAGTCATGGACAGGGATCAACGAGCAGTACTTC. Amino acids: CASSESWTGINEQYF.